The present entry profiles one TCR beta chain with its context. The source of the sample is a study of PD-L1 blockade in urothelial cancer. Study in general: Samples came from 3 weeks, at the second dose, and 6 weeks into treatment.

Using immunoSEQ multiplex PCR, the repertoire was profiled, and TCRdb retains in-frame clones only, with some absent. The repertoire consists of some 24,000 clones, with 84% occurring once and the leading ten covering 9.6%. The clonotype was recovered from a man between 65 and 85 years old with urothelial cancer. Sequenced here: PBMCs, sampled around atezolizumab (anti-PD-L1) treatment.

CDR3 nucleotides: TGCAGCGTTGATACCACGGGTTCGAACACCGGGGAGCTGTTTTTT. It specifies CSVDTTGSNTGELFF. The chain couples TRBV29-1 to TRBJ2-2; D remains unclear. This CDR3 spans 15 amino acids. From germline, CDR1 is SQVTM and CDR2 ANQGSEA. V was trimmed by 3 bases and J by 0 bases, leaving 11 bases between them.